These 14 T cell receptor beta chains share one sample of origin, sequenced in a study of blood T cell repertoires in COVID-19. Method: immunoSEQ multiplex PCR; TCRdb's copy keeps in-frame clones and lacks some. In the table there are about 68,000 clones, roughly 79% of which are singletons. The sample taken for sequencing was peripheral blood. The origin of the receptors is a woman aged 60-75 years with acute or convalescent COVID-19.

The rearrangement joins TRBV5-1 to TRBJ2-1; no firm D call. CDR1 and CDR2 from the germline V gene are SGHRS and YFSETQ. This CDR3 has 14 amino acids. V was shortened by 2 bases and J by 6 bases, with 12 bases between the two germline ends. CDR3 coding DNA: TGCGCCAGCAGCTTTGTGAGCAGACTCAATGAGCAGTTCTTC. It is translated as CASSFVSRLNEQFF.

This chain connects TRBV3-1 (or the pseudogene TRBV3-2) to TRBJ2-2; D is possibly TRBD2 (5 bases). Trimming removed 0 bases at V and 4 bases at J, with 24 bases between. Germline CDR1 and CDR2: LGHDT and YNNKEL (reference sequence). The CDR3 length is 20 residues. CDR3 DNA: TGTGCCAGCAGCCAAGAAGGGTTCGCTAGCTTAATCGCGGGCACCGGGGAGCTGTTTTTT. Translating gives CASSQEGFASLIAGTGELFF.

The chain recombines TRBV2 with TRBJ2-2, with D perhaps TRBD1 (6 bases). Trimming took 4 bases from V and 6 from J, leaving 9 bases between them. Germline-derived CDR1 and CDR2 are SNHLY and FYNNEI. There are 13 residues in the CDR3. CDR3 sequence reads: CASSARGSGELFF. The DNA of the CDR3 is TGTGCCAGCAGTGCGAGGGGGTCCGGGGAGCTGTTTTTT.

V and J are TRBV19 and TRBJ1-4; D unresolved. Per the germline V gene, CDR1 is LNHDA and CDR2 is SQIVND (reference sequence). The CDR3 is 19 amino acids. V was clipped by 9 bases and J by 4 bases, with 30 bases between them. CDR3 in amino acids: CASSHSVEGPLSFNEKLFF. CDR3 bases: TGTGCCAGCAGTCATAGTGTGGAGGGCCCTTTATCCTTTAATGAAAAACTGTTTTTT.

This clone was seen once. The genes are TRBV18 and TRBJ1-5, with D uncertain. V lost 5 bases and J 2 bases, leaving 13 bases between the germline ends. This CDR3 contains 15 residues. Germline CDR1 is KGHSH and CDR2 is LQKENI. The CDR3 spells CASSAVNSGNQPQHF. The CDR3 nucleotides read TGTGCCAGCTCAGCCGTAAATTCAGGCAATCAGCCCCAGCATTTT.

The rearrangement uses TRBV6-5 and TRBJ2-1; 9 positions agree with TRBD2. The CDR3 extends over 15 amino acids. V lost 2 bases, J lost 4 bases, and 3 bases stayed unmatched. The germline CDR1 and CDR2 sequences are MNHEY and SVGAGI. CDR3 sequence: CASSYAGGRYNEQFF. As DNA, the CDR3 is TGTGCCAGCAGTTACGCGGGGGGGCGTTACAATGAGCAGTTCTTC.

The gene calls are TRBV7-2 and TRBJ1-1; possible D gene TRBD1, 5 bases. The V and J ends lost 5 bases and 4 bases respectively, with 17 bases between them. Germline V gives CDR1 SGHTA, CDR2 FQGNSA. The CDR3 spans 15 residues. The CDR3 region has the DNA TGTGCCAGCAGCAATAAGAATACAGGCCTCACTGAAGCTTTCTTT. Residues: CASSNKNTGLTEAFF.

This clone is medium-sized in the sample. CDR3 loop: CASRKSANYGYTF. The CDR3 DNA reads as TGTGCCAGCCGTAAGTCAGCTAACTATGGCTACACCTTC. The chain combines TRBV19 with TRBJ1-2; D remains unclear. The CDR3 is 13 residues long. V was cut by 9 bases and J by 0 bases, with 11 bases left in between. Germline lookup yields CDR1 LNHDA and CDR2 SQIVND (reference sequence).

In its sample, this clone was seen a few times. CDR3 nucleotides: TGTGCCAGCAGTTACGACGGGGGGGGTCAAGAGACCCAGTACTTC. Amino acids: CASSYDGGGQETQYF. The rearrangement uses TRBV6-5 and TRBJ2-5; TRBD2 matches at 8 bases. CDR3 length: 15 residues. Germline V gene data show CDR1 as MNHEY and CDR2 as SVGAGI. V lost 2 bases and J lost 2; bases outside the gene matches: 4.

This clone was counted once. The chain couples TRBV11-2 to TRBJ1-1; D unclear. The germline gives CDR1 SGHAT, CDR2 FQNNGV. Trimming cost V 3 bases and J 1 base, with 12 bases left between them. This CDR3 region has 15 residues. The CDR3 DNA is TGTGCCAGCAGCTTGACCCGCGGCGGGAACACTGAAGCTTTCTTT. Its translation: CASSLTRGGNTEAFF.

CDR3 bases: TGTGCCAGCAGTGAGGAATGGACAGGGAATCAGCCCCAGCATTTT. Its protein is CASSEEWTGNQPQHF. This chain joins TRBV6-1 and TRBJ1-5; 8 bases align to TRBD1. The V gene's germline CDR1 is MNHNS and CDR2 SASEGT. CDR3 size: 15 residues. Trimming at V came to 3 bases and at J to 4 bases, leaving 5 bases not matched to a gene.

This sequence joins TRBV12-3 or TRBV12-4 and TRBJ2-3, with a tentative D call TRBD1 (6 bases). The ends were cut back, 8 bases at V and 6 bases at J, with 15 bases in the middle. This CDR3 is built from 13 residues. CDR3 coding DNA: TGTGCCAGCTCTGGACAGCTTACCGATACGCAGTATTTT. This codes for CASSGQLTDTQYF.

This clone was recorded a few times. The chain uses TRBV5-4 and TRBJ1-6; 8 bases are a match to TRBD1. CDR3 length: 15 amino acids. V lost 0 bases and J lost 8; bases outside the gene matches: 4. Germline CDR1 and CDR2: SGHNT and YYREEE (reference sequence). CDR3 DNA: TGTGCCAGCAGCTTGGAGGACAGGGTCGATTCACCCCTCCACTTT. Its translation is CASSLEDRVDSPLHF.

V gene TRBV19 combines with J gene TRBJ1-1; D gene ambiguous. The germline V and J ends were trimmed by 3 bases and 1 base, with 12 bases remaining between them. Germline V gene lookup returns CDR1 LNHDA and CDR2 SQIVND (reference sequence). This CDR3 region has 15 residues. CDR3 in amino acids: CASSINPGSNTEAFF. CDR3 sequence (DNA): TGTGCCAGTAGTATTAACCCGGGTTCGAACACTGAAGCTTTCTTT.